The TCR beta chain described here comes from a study of shared clonotypes between healthy human individuals. TCRdb's table, derived via immunoSEQ multiplex PCR, lists solely in-frame clones and lacks some. This sample has approximately 2.3 million clones, with roughly 93% found just once. The CDR3 has 15 amino acids. Germline-derived CDR1 and CDR2 are SGHTA and FQGNSA. Between the trimmed V and J ends, which lost 1 base and 8 bases, there was a span of 16 bases. The clonotype was recovered from a man aged 18 to 30 in good health. Some clones in this sample may be carry-over from other donors' samples. The chain combines TRBV7-2 with TRBJ2-3; possibly TRBD2 for D (6 bases). Sequencing was performed on naive CD4+ T cells from PBMCs. Regarding subset: CD45RA+ positively selected. The CDR3 here is CASSLELAGSGTQYF. The DNA for the CDR3 is TGTGCCAGCAGCTTAGAGTTGGCGGGATCTGGTACGCAGTATTTT. Filled out from reference TRBV7-2 and TRBJ2-3, the complete variable domain reads GAGVSQSPSNKVTEKGKDVELRCDPISGHTALYWYRQSLGQGLEFLIYFQGNSAPDKSGLPSDRFSAERTGGSVSTLTIQRTQQEDSAVYLCASSLELAGSGTQYFGPGTRLTVL.